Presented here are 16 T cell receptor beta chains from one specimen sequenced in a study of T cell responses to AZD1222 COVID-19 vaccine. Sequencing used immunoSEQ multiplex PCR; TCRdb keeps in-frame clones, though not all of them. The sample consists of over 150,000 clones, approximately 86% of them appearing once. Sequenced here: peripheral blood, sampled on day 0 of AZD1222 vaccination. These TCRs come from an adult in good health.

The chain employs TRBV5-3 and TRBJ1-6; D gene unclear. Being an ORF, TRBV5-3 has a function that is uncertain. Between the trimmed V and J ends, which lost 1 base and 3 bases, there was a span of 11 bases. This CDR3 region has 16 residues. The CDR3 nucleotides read TGTGCCAGAAGCTTGCGTTCCAGATTCTATAATTCACCCCTCCACTTT. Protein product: CARSLRSRFYNSPLHF.

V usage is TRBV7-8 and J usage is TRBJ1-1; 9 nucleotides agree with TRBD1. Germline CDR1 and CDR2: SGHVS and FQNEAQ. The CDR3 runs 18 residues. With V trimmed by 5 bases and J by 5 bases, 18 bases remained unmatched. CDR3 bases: TGTGCCAGCAGCGGGGGACGGACAGGGGTTGAGAAGATTACTGAAGCTTTCTTT. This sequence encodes CASSGGRTGVEKITEAFF.

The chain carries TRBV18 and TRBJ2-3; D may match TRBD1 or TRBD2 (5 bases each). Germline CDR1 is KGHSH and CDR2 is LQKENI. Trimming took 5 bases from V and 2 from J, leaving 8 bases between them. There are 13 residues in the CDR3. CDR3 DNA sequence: TGTGCCAGCTCAGACGGGACCACAGATACGCAGTATTTT. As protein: CASSDGTTDTQYF.

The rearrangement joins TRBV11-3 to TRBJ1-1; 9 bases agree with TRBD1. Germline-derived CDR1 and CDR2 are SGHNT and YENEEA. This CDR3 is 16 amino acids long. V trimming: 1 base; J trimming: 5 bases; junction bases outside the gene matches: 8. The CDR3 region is CASSLAGQGLRTEAFF. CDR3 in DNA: TGTGCCAGCAGCTTAGCGGGACAGGGACTTAGGACTGAAGCTTTCTTT.

The CDR3 spells CASSDAGISSEKLFF. The CDR3 nucleotides read TGTGCCAGCAGCGACGCTGGGATCAGTTCTGAAAAACTGTTTTTT. The genes are TRBV5-5 and TRBJ1-4; no clear D. The germline CDR1 and CDR2 sequences are SGHKS and YYEKEE (reference sequence). The CDR3 covers 15 residues. V was cut by 4 bases and J by 7 bases, with 17 bases left in between.

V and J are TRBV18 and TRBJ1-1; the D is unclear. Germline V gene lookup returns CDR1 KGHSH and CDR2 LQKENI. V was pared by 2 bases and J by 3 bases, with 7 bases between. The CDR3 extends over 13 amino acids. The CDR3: CASSPIRDTEAFF. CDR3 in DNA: TGTGCCAGCTCACCAATCCGGGACACTGAAGCTTTCTTT.

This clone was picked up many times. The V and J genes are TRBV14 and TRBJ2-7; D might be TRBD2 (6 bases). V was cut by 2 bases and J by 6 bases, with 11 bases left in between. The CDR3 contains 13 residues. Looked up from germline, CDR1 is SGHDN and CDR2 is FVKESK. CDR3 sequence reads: CASSQYQGGEQYF. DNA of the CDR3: TGTGCCAGCAGCCAATATCAGGGAGGCGAGCAGTACTTC.

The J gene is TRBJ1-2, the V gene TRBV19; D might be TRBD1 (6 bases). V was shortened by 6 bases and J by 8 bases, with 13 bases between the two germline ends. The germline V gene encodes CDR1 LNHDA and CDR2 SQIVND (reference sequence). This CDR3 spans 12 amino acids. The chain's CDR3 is CASRGYRDGYTF. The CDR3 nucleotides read TGTGCCAGTAGAGGGTACAGGGACGGCTACACCTTC.

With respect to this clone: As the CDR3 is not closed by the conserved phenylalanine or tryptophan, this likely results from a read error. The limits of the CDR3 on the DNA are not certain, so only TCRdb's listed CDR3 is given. The CDR3 loop is CASSYSSGGTTAL. The chain combines TRBV6-2 or TRBV6-3 with TRBJ1-1. Germline V gives CDR1 MNHEY, CDR2 SVGEGT. Termini included, the CDR3 measures 13 amino acids.

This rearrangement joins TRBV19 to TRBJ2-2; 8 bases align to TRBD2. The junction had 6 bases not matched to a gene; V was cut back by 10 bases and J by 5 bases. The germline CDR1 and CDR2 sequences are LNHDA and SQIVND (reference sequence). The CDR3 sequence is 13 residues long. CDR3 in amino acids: CATRGGSTGELFF. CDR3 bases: TGTGCCACCCGCGGGGGGTCGACCGGGGAGCTGTTTTTT.

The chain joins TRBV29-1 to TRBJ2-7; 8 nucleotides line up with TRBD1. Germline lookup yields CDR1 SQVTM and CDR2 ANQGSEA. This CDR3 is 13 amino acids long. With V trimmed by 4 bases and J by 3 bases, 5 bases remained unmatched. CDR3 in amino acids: CSVGGQVDYEQYF. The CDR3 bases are TGCAGCGTTGGGGGACAGGTGGACTACGAGCAGTACTTC.

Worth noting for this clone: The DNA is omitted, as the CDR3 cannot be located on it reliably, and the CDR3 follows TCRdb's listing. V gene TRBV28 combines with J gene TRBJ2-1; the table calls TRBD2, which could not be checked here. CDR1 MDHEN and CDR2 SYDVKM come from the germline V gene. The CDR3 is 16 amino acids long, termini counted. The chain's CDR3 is CASSFLWGGQFNEQFF.

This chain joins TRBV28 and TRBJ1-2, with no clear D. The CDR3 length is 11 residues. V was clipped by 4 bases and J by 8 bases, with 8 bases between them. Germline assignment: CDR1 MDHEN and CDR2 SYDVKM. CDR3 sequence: CASSWLGGYTF. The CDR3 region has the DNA TGTGCCAGCAGTTGGTTGGGGGGCTACACCTTC.

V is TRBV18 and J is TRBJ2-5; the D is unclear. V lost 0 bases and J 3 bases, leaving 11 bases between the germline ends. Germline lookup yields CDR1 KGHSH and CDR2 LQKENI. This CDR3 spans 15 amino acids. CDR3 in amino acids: CASSPPSTLKETQYF. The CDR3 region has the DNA TGTGCCAGCTCACCACCGAGCACACTTAAAGAGACCCAGTACTTC.

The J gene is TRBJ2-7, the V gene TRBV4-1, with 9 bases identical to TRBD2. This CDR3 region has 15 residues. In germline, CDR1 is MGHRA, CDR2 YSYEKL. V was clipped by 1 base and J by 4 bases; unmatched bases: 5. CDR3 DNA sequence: TGCGCCAGCAGCCAAGCGGAGACTAGCGGTTACGAGCAGTACTTC. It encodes CASSQAETSGYEQYF.

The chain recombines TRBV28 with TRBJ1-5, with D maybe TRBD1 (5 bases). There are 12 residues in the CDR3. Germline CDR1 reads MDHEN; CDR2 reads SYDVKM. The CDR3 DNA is TGTGCTGGGGCTTTTAGCAATCAGCCCCAGCATTTT. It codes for CAGAFSNQPQHF.